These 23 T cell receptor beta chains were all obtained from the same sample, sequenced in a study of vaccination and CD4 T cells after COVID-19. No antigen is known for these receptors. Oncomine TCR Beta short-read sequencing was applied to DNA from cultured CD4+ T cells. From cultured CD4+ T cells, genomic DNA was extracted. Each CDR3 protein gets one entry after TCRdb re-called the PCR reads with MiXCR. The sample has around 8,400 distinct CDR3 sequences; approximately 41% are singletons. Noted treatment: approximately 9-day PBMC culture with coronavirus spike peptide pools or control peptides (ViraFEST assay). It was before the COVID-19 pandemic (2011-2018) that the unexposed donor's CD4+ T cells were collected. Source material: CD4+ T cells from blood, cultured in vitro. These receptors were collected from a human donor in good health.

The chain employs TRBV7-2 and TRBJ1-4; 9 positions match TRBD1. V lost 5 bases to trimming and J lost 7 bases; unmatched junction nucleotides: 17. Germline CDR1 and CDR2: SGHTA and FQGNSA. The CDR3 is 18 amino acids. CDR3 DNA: TGTGCCAGCAGCCGGACCGGGACAGGGAGGGTGGGAGGTGAAAAACTGTTTTTT. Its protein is CASSRTGTGRVGGEKLFF.

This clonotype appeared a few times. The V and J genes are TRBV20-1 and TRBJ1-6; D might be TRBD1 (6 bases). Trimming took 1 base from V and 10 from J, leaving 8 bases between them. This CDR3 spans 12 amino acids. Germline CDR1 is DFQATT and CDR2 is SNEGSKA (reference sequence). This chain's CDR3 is CSARGTASPLHF. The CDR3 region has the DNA TGCAGTGCTAGAGGGACAGCATCACCCCTCCACTTT.

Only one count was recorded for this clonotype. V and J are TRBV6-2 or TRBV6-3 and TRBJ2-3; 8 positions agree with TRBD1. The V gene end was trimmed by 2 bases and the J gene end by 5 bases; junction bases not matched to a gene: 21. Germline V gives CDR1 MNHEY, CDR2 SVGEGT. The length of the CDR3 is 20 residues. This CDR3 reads CASSYPDRASPSSQRDTQYF. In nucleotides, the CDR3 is TGTGCCAGCAGTTACCCGGACAGGGCGAGCCCTAGTTCACAGAGAGATACGCAGTATTTT.

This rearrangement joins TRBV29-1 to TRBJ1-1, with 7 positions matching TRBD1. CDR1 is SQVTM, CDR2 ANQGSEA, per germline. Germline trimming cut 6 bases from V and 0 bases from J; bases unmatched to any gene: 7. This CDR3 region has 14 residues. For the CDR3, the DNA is TGCAGCGTCCAACCAGGGGGAATGAACACTGAAGCTTTCTTT. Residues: CSVQPGGMNTEAFF. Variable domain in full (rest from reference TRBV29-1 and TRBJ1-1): SAVISQKPSRDICQRGTSLTIQCQVDSQVTMMFWYRQQPGQSLTLIATANQGSEATYESGFVIDKFPISRPNLTFSTLTVSNMSPEDSSIYLCSVQPGGMNTEAFFGQGTRLTVV.

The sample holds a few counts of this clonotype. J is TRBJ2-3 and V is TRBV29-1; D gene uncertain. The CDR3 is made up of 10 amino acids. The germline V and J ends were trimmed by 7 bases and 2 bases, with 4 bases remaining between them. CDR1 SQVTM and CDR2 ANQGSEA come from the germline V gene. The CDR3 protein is CSGITDTQYF. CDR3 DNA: TGCAGCGGAATCACAGATACGCAGTATTTT.

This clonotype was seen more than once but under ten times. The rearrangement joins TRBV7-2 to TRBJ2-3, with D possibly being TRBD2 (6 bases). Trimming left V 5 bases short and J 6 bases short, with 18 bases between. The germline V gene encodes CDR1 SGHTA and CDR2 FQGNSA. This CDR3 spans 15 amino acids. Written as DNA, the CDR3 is TGTGCCAGCAGCCCCATGGGGGGAGGCCAGGATACGCAGTATTTT. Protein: CASSPMGGGQDTQYF.

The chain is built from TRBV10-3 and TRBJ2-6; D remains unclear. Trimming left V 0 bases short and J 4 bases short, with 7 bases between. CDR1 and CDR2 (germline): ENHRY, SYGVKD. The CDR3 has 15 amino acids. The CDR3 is CAISESGKGANVLTF. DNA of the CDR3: TGTGCCATCAGTGAGTCGGGGAAAGGGGCCAACGTCCTGACTTTC.

The CDR3: CSARYGGGWGSHPNEQFF. The CDR3 DNA reads TGCAGTGCTAGATATGGGGGTGGTTGGGGGAGCCATCCTAATGAGCAGTTCTTC. The rearrangement joins TRBV20-1 to TRBJ2-1; D may be TRBD1 or TRBD2 (5 bases each). V lost 2 bases to trimming and J lost 7 bases, with 27 bases between them. This CDR3 spans 18 amino acids. The germline CDR1 and CDR2 sequences are DFQATT and SNEGSKA (reference sequence).

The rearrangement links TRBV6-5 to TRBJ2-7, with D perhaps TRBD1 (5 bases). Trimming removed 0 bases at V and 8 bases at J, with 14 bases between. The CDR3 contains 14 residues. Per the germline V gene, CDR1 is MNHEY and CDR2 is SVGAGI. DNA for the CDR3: TGTGCCAGCAGTTACTCGATACAGACAGAACAGCAGTACTTC. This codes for CASSYSIQTEQQYF.

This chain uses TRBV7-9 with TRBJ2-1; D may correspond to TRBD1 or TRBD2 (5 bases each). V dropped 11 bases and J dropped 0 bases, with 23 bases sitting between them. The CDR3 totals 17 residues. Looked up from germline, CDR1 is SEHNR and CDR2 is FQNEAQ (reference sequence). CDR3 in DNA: TGTGCCTATGGGGGAGATTTGACTCCAAGCTCCTACAATGAGCAGTTCTTC. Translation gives CAYGGDLTPSSYNEQFF. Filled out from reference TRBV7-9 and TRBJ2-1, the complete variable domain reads DTGVSQNPRHKITKRGQNVTFRCDPISEHNRLYWYRQTLGQGPEFLTYFQNEAQLEKSRLLSDRFSAERPKGSFSTLEIQRTEQGDSAMYLCAYGGDLTPSSYNEQFFGPGTRLTVL.

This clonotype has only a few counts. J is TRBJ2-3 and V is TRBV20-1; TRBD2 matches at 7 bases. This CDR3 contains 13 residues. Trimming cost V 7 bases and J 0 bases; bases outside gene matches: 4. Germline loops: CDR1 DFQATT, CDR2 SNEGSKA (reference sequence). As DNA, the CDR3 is TGCAGTGTGGGAGGGCCTAGCACAGATACGCAGTATTTT. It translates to CSVGGPSTDTQYF.

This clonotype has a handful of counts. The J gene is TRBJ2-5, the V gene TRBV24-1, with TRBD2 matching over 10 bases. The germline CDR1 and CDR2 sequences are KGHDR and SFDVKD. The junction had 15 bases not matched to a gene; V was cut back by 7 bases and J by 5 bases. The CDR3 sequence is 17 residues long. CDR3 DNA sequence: TGTGCCACCAGCGAGAAAAGCGGGAGGGCCAGTTGGGAGACCCAGTACTTC. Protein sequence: CATSEKSGRASWETQYF.

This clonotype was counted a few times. Written as DNA, the CDR3 is TGTGCCAGCAGTTGGGACAGGGGGTATTCACCCCTCCACTTT. This encodes CASSWDRGYSPLHF. The chain employs TRBV27 and TRBJ1-6; 11 bases line up with TRBD1. J was trimmed by 8 bases and V by 4 bases; bases with no gene match: 1. Germline V lookup: CDR1 MNHEY, CDR2 SMNVEV (reference sequence). The CDR3 length is 14 residues.

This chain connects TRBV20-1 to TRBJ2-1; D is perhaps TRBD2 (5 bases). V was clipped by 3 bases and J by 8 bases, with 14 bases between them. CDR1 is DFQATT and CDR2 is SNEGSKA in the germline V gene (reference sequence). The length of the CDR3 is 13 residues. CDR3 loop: CSARILRRHEQFF. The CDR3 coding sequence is TGCAGTGCTAGGATTCTTCGGAGGCATGAGCAGTTCTTC.

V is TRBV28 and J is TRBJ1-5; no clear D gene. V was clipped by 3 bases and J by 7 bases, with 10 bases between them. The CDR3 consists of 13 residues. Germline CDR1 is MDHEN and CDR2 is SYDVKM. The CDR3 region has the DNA TGTGCCAGCAGTTTGAGGGAAATACAGCCCCAGCATTTT. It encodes CASSLREIQPQHF.

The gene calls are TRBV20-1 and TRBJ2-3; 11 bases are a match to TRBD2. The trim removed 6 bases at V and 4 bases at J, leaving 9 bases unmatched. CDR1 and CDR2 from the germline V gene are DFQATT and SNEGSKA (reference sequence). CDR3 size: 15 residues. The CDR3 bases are TGCAGTGCCGAAAGGACTAGCGGGTCGGCAGATACGCAGTATTTT. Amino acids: CSAERTSGSADTQYF.

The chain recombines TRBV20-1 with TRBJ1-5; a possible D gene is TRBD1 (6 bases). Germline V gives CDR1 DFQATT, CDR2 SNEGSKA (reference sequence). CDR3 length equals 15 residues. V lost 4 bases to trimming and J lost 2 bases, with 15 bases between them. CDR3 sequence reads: CSAIDRTYGNQPQHF. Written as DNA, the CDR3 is TGCAGTGCTATTGACAGGACGTATGGCAATCAGCCCCAGCATTTT.

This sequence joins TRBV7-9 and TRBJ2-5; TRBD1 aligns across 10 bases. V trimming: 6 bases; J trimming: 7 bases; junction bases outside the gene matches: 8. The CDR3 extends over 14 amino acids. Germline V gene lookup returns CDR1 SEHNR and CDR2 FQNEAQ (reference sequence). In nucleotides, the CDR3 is TGTGCCAGCAGTTCGGGACAGGGGTCCGGGACCCAGTACTTC. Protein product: CASSSGQGSGTQYF.

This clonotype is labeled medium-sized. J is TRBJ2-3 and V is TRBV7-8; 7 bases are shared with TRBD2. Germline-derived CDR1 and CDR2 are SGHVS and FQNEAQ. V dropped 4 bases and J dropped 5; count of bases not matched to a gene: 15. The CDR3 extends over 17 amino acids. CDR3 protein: CASSSPTTGRQGDTQYF. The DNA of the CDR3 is TGTGCCAGCAGCTCTCCGACCACCGGGAGGCAGGGAGATACGCAGTATTTT.

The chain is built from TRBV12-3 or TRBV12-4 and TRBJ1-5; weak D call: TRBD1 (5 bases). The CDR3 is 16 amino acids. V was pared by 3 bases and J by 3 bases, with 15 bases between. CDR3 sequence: CASSLGVLGLNQPQHF. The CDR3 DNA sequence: TGTGCCAGCAGTTTGGGGGTGTTGGGGCTCAATCAGCCCCAGCATTTT.

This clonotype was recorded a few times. This chain's CDR3 is CASSATGGLNQPQHF. The CDR3 DNA sequence: TGTGCCAGCAGTGCTACAGGGGGCCTCAATCAGCCCCAGCATTTT. The V and J genes are TRBV6-2 or TRBV6-3 and TRBJ1-5; 9 bases are a match to TRBD1. Losses at the gene ends were 5 bases for V and 3 bases for J; bases not matched to a gene: 5. CDR1 MNHEY and CDR2 SVGEGT come from the germline V gene. CDR3 length: 15 residues.

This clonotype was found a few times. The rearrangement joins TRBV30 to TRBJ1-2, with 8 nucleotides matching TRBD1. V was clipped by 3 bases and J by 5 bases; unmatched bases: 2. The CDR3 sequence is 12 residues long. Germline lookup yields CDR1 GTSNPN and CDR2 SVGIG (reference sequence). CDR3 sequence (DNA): TGTGCCTGGAGCAGACAGGGGTATGGCTACACCTTC. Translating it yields CAWSRQGYGYTF.

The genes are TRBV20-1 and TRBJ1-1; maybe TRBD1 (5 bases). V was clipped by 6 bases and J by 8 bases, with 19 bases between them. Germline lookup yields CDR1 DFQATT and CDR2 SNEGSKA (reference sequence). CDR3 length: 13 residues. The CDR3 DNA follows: TGCAGTGCCCCGGGGGGACGGCGGCGAGAAGCTTTCTTT. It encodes CSAPGGRRREAFF.